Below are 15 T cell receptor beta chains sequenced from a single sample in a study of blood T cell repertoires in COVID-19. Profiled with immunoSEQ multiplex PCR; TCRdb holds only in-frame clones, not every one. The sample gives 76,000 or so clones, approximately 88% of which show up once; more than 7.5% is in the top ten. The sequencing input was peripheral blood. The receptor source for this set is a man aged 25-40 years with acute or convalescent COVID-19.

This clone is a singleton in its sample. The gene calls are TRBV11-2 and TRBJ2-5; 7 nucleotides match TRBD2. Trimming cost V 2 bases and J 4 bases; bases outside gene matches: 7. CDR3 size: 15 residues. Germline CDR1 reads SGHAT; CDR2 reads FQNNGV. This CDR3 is CASSLLVTSTETQYF. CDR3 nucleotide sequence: TGTGCCAGCAGCTTACTCGTGACTAGCACAGAGACCCAGTACTTC.

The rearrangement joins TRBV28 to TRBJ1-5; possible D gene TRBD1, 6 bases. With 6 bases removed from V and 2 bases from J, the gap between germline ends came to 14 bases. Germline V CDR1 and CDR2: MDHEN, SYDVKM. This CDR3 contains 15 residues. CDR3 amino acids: CASSPTKGGNQPQHF. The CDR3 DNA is TGTGCCAGCAGCCCTACAAAGGGGGGCAATCAGCCCCAGCATTTT.

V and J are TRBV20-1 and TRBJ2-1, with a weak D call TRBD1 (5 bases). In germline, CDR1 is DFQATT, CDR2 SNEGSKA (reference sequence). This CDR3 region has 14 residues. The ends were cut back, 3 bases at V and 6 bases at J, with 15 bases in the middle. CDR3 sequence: CSASYRPSANEQFF. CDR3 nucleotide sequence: TGCAGTGCTAGTTACAGGCCCTCCGCCAATGAGCAGTTCTTC.

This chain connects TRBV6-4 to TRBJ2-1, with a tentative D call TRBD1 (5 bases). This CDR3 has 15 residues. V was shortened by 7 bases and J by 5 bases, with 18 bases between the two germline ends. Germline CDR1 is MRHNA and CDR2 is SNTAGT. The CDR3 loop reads CASNRPGIPHNEQFF. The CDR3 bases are TGTGCCAGCAACCGACCAGGGATCCCCCACAATGAGCAGTTCTTC.

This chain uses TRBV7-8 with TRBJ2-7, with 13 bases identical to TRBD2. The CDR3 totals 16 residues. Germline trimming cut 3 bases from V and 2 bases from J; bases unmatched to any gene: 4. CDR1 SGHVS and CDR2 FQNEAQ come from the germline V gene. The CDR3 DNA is TGTGCCAGCAGCTTCGGACTAGCGGGAGTGGCCTACGAGCAGTACTTC. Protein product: CASSFGLAGVAYEQYF. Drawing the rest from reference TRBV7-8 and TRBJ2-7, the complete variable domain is GAGVSQSPRYKVAKRGQDVALRCDPISGHVSLFWYQQALGQGPEFLTYFQNEAQLDKSGLPSDRFFAERPEGSVSTLKIQRTQQEDSAVYLCASSFGLAGVAYEQYFGPGTRLTVT.

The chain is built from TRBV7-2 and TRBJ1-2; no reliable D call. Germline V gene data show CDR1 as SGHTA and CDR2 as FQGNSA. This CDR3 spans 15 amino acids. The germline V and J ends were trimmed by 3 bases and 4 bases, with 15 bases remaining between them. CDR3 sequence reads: CASSFSGSELYGYTF. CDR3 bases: TGTGCCAGCAGCTTTTCAGGATCAGAGCTCTATGGCTACACCTTC.

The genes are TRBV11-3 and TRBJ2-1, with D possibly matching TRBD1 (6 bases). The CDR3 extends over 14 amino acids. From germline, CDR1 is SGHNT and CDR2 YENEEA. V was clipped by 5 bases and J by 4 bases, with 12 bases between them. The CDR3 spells CASSPTTGYNEQFF. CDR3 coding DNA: TGTGCCAGCAGCCCCACCACAGGGTACAATGAGCAGTTCTTC.

In DNA, the CDR3 is TGTGCCAGCAGCCCGGGAGCGCGTGATACGCAGTATTTT. Translating it yields CASSPGARDTQYF. The chain joins TRBV7-3 to TRBJ2-3, with a possible D match to TRBD2 (6 bases). This CDR3 has 13 residues. From germline, CDR1 is SGHTA and CDR2 FQGTGA. V lost 5 bases and J lost 6, with 12 bases in between.

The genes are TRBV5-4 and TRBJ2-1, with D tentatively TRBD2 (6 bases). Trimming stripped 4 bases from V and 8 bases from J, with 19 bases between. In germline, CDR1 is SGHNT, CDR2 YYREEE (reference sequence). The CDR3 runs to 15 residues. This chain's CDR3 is CASSPGLSNADEQFF. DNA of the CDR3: TGTGCCAGCAGCCCGGGACTTTCTAATGCAGATGAGCAGTTCTTC. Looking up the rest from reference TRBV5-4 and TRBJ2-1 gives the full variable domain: ETGVTQSPTHLIKTRGQQVTLRCSSQSGHNTVSWYQQALGQGPQFIFQYYREEENGRGNFPPRFSGLQFPNYSSELNVNALELDDSALYLCASSPGLSNADEQFFGPGTRLTVL.

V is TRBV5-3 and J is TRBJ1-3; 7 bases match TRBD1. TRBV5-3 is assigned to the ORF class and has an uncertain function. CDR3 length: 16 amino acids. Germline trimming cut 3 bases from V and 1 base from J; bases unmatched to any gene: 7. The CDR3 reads CARSSGQTHSGNTIYF. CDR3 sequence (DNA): TGTGCCAGAAGCTCGGGACAGACCCATTCTGGAAACACCATATATTTT.

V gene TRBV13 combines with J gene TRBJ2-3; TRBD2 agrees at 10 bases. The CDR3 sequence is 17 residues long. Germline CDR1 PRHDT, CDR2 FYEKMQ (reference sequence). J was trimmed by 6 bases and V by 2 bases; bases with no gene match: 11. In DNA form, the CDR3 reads TGTGCCAGCAGCTTAATAAGCGGGAGGGTGGCGGTGGATACGCAGTATTTT. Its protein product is CASSLISGRVAVDTQYF.

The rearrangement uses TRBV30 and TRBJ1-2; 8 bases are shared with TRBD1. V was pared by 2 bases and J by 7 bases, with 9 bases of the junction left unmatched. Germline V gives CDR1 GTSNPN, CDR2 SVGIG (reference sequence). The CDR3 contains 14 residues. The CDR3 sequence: CAWSRDRGLSGYTF. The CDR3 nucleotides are TGTGCCTGGAGTCGTGACAGGGGACTCTCTGGCTACACCTTC.

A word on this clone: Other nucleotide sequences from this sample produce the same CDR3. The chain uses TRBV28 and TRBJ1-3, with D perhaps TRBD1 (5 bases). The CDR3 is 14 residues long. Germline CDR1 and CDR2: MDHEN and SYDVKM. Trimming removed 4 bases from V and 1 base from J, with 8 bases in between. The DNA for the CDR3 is TGTGCCAGCAGTTCGACAGTTTCTGGAAACACCATATATTTT. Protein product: CASSSTVSGNTIYF.

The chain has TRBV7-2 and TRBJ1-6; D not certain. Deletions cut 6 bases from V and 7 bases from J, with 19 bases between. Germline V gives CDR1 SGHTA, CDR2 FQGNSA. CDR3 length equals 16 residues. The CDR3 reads CASRPQAGTPNSPLHF. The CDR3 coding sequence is TGTGCCAGCAGGCCTCAAGCAGGAACCCCGAATTCACCCCTCCACTTT. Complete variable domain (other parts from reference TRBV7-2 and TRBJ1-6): GAGVSQSPSNKVTEKGKDVELRCDPISGHTALYWYRQSLGQGLEFLIYFQGNSAPDKSGLPSDRFSAERTGGSVSTLTIQRTQQEDSAVYLCASRPQAGTPNSPLHFGNGTRLTVT.

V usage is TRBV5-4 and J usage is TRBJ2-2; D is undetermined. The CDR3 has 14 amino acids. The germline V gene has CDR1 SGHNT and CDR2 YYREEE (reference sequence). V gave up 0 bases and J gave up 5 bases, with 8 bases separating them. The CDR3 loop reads CASSLAVQTGELFF. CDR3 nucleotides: TGTGCCAGCAGCTTGGCCGTACAGACCGGGGAGCTGTTTTTT.